The 2 T cell receptor beta chains given below trace back to one sample, sequenced in a study of low-dose radiotherapy and immunotherapy resistance in tumors. Time point here: before trial treatment. TCRs were put through around 20 PCR cycles of amplification with Phusion. A constant-region primer and the V-primer adapter served as the primer pair. TCRdb re-analysed the reads in MiXCR, keeping a single row per CDR3 protein. The top ten clones hold approximately 6.2% of a sample with tens of thousands of distinct CDR3 sequences, 10% to 15% of them seen once. This specimen was PBMCs, taken before treatment. The source of these receptors is a female donor with ovarian cancer.

The chain combines TRBV20-1 with TRBJ2-1; 12 bases line up with TRBD2. The CDR3 extends over 15 amino acids. With 0 bases clipped from V and 8 bases from J, the junction kept 5 bases outside the gene matches. Germline loops: CDR1 DFQATT, CDR2 SNEGSKA (reference sequence). CDR3 amino acids: CSARDRLAGVHEQFF. The CDR3 DNA reads TGCAGTGCTAGAGACCGACTAGCGGGAGTTCATGAGCAGTTCTTC.

There are many counts of this clonotype. The chain joins TRBV20-1 to TRBJ1-6; D not resolved. From germline, CDR1 is DFQATT and CDR2 SNEGSKA (reference sequence). This CDR3 has 14 amino acids. V gave up 3 bases and J gave up 6 bases, with 12 bases separating them. This CDR3 is CSASRTSGNSPLHF. CDR3 DNA sequence: TGCAGTGCTAGTAGGACGTCGGGTAATTCACCCCTCCACTTT.